Below are 13 T cell receptor beta chains sequenced from a single sample in a study of T cell responses to AZD1222 COVID-19 vaccine. Some clones are missing from TCRdb's copy, which holds only in-frame ones; the method was immunoSEQ multiplex PCR. The profile shows 150,000 to 200,000 clones, 90% to 95% of them singletons. Sequences were derived from peripheral blood, sampled 28 days after the second AZD1222 dose. These receptors were taken from an adult who received the AZD1222 COVID-19 vaccine.

The CDR3 here is CASSLSSPPYEQYF. CDR3 nucleotide sequence: TGTGCCAGTAGTCTTTCTAGCCCTCCCTACGAGCAGTACTTC. This chain links TRBV19 with TRBJ2-7; possible D gene TRBD2, 5 bases. Germline V lookup: CDR1 LNHDA, CDR2 SQIVND (reference sequence). The V end lost 5 bases, the J end lost 2 bases, and 13 bases lay between the germline ends. This CDR3 region has 14 residues. The whole variable domain, remainder taken from reference TRBV19 and TRBJ2-7, is DGGITQSPKYLFRKEGQNVTLSCEQNLNHDAMYWYRQDPGQGLRLIYYSQIVNDFQKGDIAEGYSVSREKKESFPLTVTSAQKNPTAFYLCASSLSSPPYEQYFGPGTRLTVT.

This clone showed up just a few times. This chain joins TRBV25-1 and TRBJ2-7; D ambiguous. The CDR3 runs 11 residues. Germline values: CDR1 MGHDK, CDR2 SYGVNS. Trimming stripped 6 bases from V and 6 bases from J, with 9 bases between. The CDR3 loop is CASSGHPEQYF. Written as DNA, the CDR3 is TGTGCCAGCAGCGGTCACCCCGAGCAGTACTTC.

The chain combines TRBV5-1 with TRBJ2-5, with 9 bases fitting TRBD2. This CDR3 contains 16 residues. V shed 1 base, J shed 3 bases, and the junction held 7 bases outside the gene matches. Germline V gene lookup returns CDR1 SGHRS and CDR2 YFSETQ. CDR3 region: CASSLTAGGPEETQYF. The CDR3 coding sequence is TGCGCCAGCAGCTTGACGGCGGGAGGGCCGGAAGAGACCCAGTACTTC.

This sequence joins TRBV4-1 and TRBJ2-1; TRBD1 agrees at 10 bases. J was trimmed by 8 bases and V by 3 bases; bases with no gene match: 7. The germline gives CDR1 MGHRA, CDR2 YSYEKL. CDR3 length: 15 amino acids. The chain's CDR3 is CASSHRDRGMDEQFF. The CDR3 bases are TGCGCCAGCAGCCACCGGGACAGGGGTATGGATGAGCAGTTCTTC.

The rearrangement joins TRBV29-1 to TRBJ2-5; D ambiguous. Germline CDR1 is SQVTM and CDR2 is ANQGSEA. V lost 0 bases, J lost 2 bases, and 13 bases lay in between. The CDR3 is made up of 15 amino acids. CDR3 nucleotide sequence: TGCAGCGTTGAAGATCGAGGCAGTAGTCAAGAGACCCAGTACTTC. This gives the protein CSVEDRGSSQETQYF.

The chain has TRBV12-3 or TRBV12-4 and TRBJ2-1, with D tentatively TRBD2 (5 bases). Between the trimmed V and J ends, which lost 1 base and 10 bases, there was a span of 8 bases. The CDR3 extends over 12 amino acids. CDR3 sequence: CASSLGSGEQFF. The CDR3 nucleotides read TGTGCCAGCAGTTTAGGAAGCGGAGAGCAGTTCTTC.

The genes are TRBV28 and TRBJ2-1, with D possibly matching TRBD2 (7 bases). The germline CDR1 and CDR2 sequences are MDHEN and SYDVKM. CDR3 length equals 14 residues. The V end was cut by 6 bases, the J end by 9 bases, with 18 bases between. The CDR3 nucleotides read TGTGCCAGCAGCCACTCCGAGGGGGGGCTTGAGCAGTTCTTC. It yields the protein CASSHSEGGLEQFF.

Only a few counts were recorded for this clone. The chain carries TRBV19 and TRBJ1-3; D is undetermined. Germline V CDR1 and CDR2: LNHDA, SQIVND (reference sequence). The CDR3 has 14 residues. V lost 6 bases, J lost 3 bases, and 12 bases lay in between. The CDR3 is CASRPSKFGNTIYF. The CDR3 nucleotides read TGTGCCAGTAGGCCGAGCAAATTTGGAAACACCATATATTTT. Drawing the rest from reference TRBV19 and TRBJ1-3, the complete variable domain is DGGITQSPKYLFRKEGQNVTLSCEQNLNHDAMYWYRQDPGQGLRLIYYSQIVNDFQKGDIAEGYSVSREKKESFPLTVTSAQKNPTAFYLCASRPSKFGNTIYFGEGSWLTVV.

This clone was counted a single time. V and J are TRBV18 and TRBJ2-1, with D perhaps TRBD2 (6 bases). Germline V lookup: CDR1 KGHSH, CDR2 LQKENI. CDR3 length: 15 amino acids. V lost 4 bases, J lost 1 base, and 11 bases lay in between. The CDR3 region is CASSQAGGSYNEQFF. The CDR3 nucleotides read TGTGCCAGCTCACAAGCGGGTGGATCCTACAATGAGCAGTTCTTC.

V gene TRBV5-1 combines with J gene TRBJ1-1; tentatively, D is TRBD1 (6 bases). CDR3 size: 13 residues. V was clipped by 4 bases and J by 1 base, with 8 bases between them. Germline values: CDR1 SGHRS, CDR2 YFSETQ. CDR3 in DNA: TGCGCCAGCAGCCGGGACACGAACACTGAAGCTTTCTTT. Residues: CASSRDTNTEAFF. Full variable domain (outside the CDR3, taken from reference TRBV5-1 and TRBJ1-1): KAGVTQTPRYLIKTRGQQVTLSCSPISGHRSVSWYQQTPGQGLQFLFEYFSETQRNKGNFPGRFSGRQFSNSRSEMNVSTLELGDSALYLCASSRDTNTEAFFGQGTRLTVV.

The chain carries TRBV27 and TRBJ2-2, with D tentatively TRBD1 (5 bases). Trimming removed 6 bases at V and 7 bases at J, with 12 bases between. Germline V gene sequence: CDR1 MNHEY, CDR2 SMNVEV (reference sequence). The CDR3 is 13 amino acids. As DNA, the CDR3 is TGTGCCAGCAGGCCTCAGGGTTTCGGGGAGCTGTTTTTT. It specifies CASRPQGFGELFF.

DNA of the CDR3: TGTGCCAGCAGTTCTCCGGGACAGGGAGTGACCGAAAAACTGTTTTTT. Protein: CASSSPGQGVTEKLFF. This rearrangement joins TRBV28 to TRBJ1-4, with 9 bases identical to TRBD1. The J segment lost 8 bases and the V segment lost 4 bases, leaving 11 bases of the junction unmatched. This CDR3 is 16 amino acids long. Germline loops: CDR1 MDHEN, CDR2 SYDVKM.

The table lists this clone with a few counts. This chain links TRBV3-1 (or the pseudogene TRBV3-2) with TRBJ2-7, with TRBD2 matching 7 bases. In germline, CDR1 is LGHDT, CDR2 YNNKEL (reference sequence). The CDR3 runs to 16 residues. V lost 4 bases, J lost 3 bases, and 12 bases stayed unmatched. The CDR3 protein is CASSRSSGGEYYEQYF. The CDR3 region has the DNA TGTGCCAGCAGCCGCTCTAGCGGAGGGGAATACTACGAGCAGTACTTC.